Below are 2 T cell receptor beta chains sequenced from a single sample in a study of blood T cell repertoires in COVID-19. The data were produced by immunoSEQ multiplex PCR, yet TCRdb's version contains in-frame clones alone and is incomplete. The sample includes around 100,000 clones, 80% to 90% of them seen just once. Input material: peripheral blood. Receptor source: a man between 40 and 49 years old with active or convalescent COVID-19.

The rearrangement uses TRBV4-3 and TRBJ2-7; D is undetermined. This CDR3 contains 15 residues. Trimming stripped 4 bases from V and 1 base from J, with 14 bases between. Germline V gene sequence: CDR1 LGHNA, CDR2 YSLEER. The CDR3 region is CASSPRPKISYEQYF. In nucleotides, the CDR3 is TGCGCCAGCAGCCCCAGGCCTAAGATTTCCTACGAGCAGTACTTC.

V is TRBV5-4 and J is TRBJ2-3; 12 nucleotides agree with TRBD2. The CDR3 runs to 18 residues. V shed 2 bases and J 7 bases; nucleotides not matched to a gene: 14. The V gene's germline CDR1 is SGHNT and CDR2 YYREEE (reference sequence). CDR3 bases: TGTGCCAGCAGCTTTACTATACAGACTAGCGGGGGCCCCAATACGCAGTATTTT. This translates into CASSFTIQTSGGPNTQYF.